A selection of T cell receptor beta chains follows, all from one sample in a study of OX40 agonist ivuxolimab in advanced cancers. Sequenced by immunoSEQ multiplex PCR; TCRdb stores in-frame clones only, minus some. Here the sample spans fewer than 75,000 clones, approximately 91% being singletons. The starting material was CD4+ or CD8+ T cells sorted from blood, obtained in a trial of the OX40 agonist ivuxolimab. Receptors originate from an adult with an advanced solid tumor such as melanoma, head and neck, liver or kidney cancer. Both conserved end residues are part of each CDR3. Each record gives: J gene, V gene, clone size, D gene, CDR3 DNA, CDR3 protein. The D gene is left open where the match is weak. Size tells how often a clone was seen (once, few, many) or the class of an expanded clone, and some rows leave it out.

TRBJ1-2 TRBV5-6 . . TGTGCCAGCAGTTCAAGGAGCTATGGCTACACCTTC CASSSRSYGYTF
TRBJ2-5 TRBV5-1 . . TGCGCCAGCAGCACCCAGGGCGGGAAGGAAGAGACCCAGTACTTC CASSTQGGKEETQYF
TRBJ2-1 TRBV9 . . TGTGCCAGCAGTGGCGGGGTAGGGGTGTCGAGCTCCTACAATGAGCAGTTCTTC CASSGGVGVSSSYNEQFF
TRBJ1-4 TRBV2 . . TGTGCCAGCAATTGGGGGCAGCATGAAAAACTGTTTTTT CASNWGQHEKLFF
TRBJ1-2 TRBV13 few . TGTGCCAGCAGCTTAGGCGTCAGGAGTAACTATGGCTACACCTTC CASSLGVRSNYGYTF
TRBJ2-5 TRBV30 . TRBD2 TGTGCCTGGAGCAATTGGGGGGGAGCCCAAGAGACCCAGTACTTC CAWSNWGGAQETQYF
TRBJ1-4 TRBV6-6 . TRBD1 TGTGCCAGCAGAACCCTCGGACAGGGTGGCAAACTGTTTTTT CASRTLGQGGKLFF
TRBJ2-1 TRBV9 . . TGTGCCAGCAGCGTTCAGACTGGCAGCGATGAGCAGTTCTTC CASSVQTGSDEQFF
TRBJ1-2 TRBV4-1 . . TGCGCCAGCAGCCAAGTCAATCCAGGGTTAAGGAGTGGCTACACCTTC CASSQVNPGLRSGYTF
TRBJ2-1 TRBV28 . TRBD2 TGTGCCAGCAGTTCCCCAACTAGCGGACCTTACAATGAGCAGTTCTTC CASSSPTSGPYNEQFF
TRBJ2-3 TRBV25-1 . TRBD2 TGTGCCAGCAGTGCCCCTAGCGGGATCACAGATACGCAGTATTTT CASSAPSGITDTQYF
TRBJ2-7 TRBV19 . . TGTGCCAGTAGTTTTGACAGCTACGAGCAGTACTTC CASSFDSYEQYF
TRBJ2-7 TRBV11-3 . . TGTGCCAGCAGCTTAGACTCCTCTAGTGAGCAGTACTTC CASSLDSSSEQYF
TRBJ2-3 TRBV5-1 . TRBD2 TGCGCCAGCAGCTTGGGCGCGGGAGGGCCGAGGGGAACAGATACGCAGTATTTT CASSLGAGGPRGTDTQYF
TRBJ2-6 TRBV6-5 . . TGTGCCAGCGGTAGAGGGATCTCTGGGGCCAACGTCCTGACTTTC CASGRGISGANVLTF
TRBJ1-6 TRBV7-2 . . TGTGCCAGCACAGGGGATGTTAATTCACCCCTCCACTTT CASTGDVNSPLHF
TRBJ2-7 TRBV19 . TRBD1 TGTGCCAGTAGCCAGACAGGGGGATTCTCCTACGAGCAGTACTTC CASSQTGGFSYEQYF
TRBJ1-2 TRBV30 once . TGTGCCTGGAGAGCAACGACAGGATACTCTGGCTACACCTTC CAWRATTGYSGYTF
TRBJ1-1 TRBV29-1 . . TGCAGCGTTGTGAGGCAAGAAGCTTTCTTT CSVVRQEAFF
TRBJ2-3 TRBV11-2 . TRBD2 TGTGCCAGCAGCTTATTGGGACTAGCCTTCTCCGGCACAGATACGCAGTATTTT CASSLLGLAFSGTDTQYF
TRBJ2-7 TRBV7-2 . . TGTGCCAGCAGCTTAGAGGTCAGGAAGACCTCGTACGAGCAGTACTTC CASSLEVRKTSYEQYF
TRBJ2-2 TRBV4-3 . . TGCGCCAGCAGCCAAGATTATTATCCTGTACCCCAGGTGGACACCGGGGAGCTGTTTTTT CASSQDYYPVPQVDTGELFF
TRBJ1-2 TRBV6-5 . . TGTGCCAGCAGTTACTCGAGGAACGGGGATGAAGGCTACACCTTC CASSYSRNGDEGYTF
TRBJ2-7 TRBV27 . TRBD2 TGTGCCAGCAGTTTATGGGGACTAGCGGGGGGGGGCGAGCAGTACTTC CASSLWGLAGGGEQYF
TRBJ1-2 TRBV2 . . TGTGCCAGCAGCGCCCGACAGGCTAACTATGGCTACACCTTC CASSARQANYGYTF
TRBJ2-7 TRBV29-1 . TRBD2 TGCAGCGCTGGGGGTTCTAGCGGCGAGCAGTACTTC CSAGGSSGEQYF
TRBJ2-3 TRBV27 . . TGTGCCAGCAGGGGCTCACAGTACACAGATACGCAGTATTTT CASRGSQYTDTQYF
TRBJ1-4 TRBV5-4 . . TGTGCCAGCAGCTTGGGTCAGGGGAGTGAAAAACTGTTTTTT CASSLGQGSEKLFF
TRBJ2-5 TRBV19 . TRBD1 TGTGCCAGTAGTAGACCTTCGACAGGGGGCGGAGAGACCCAGTACTTC CASSRPSTGGGETQYF
TRBJ2-1 TRBV11-2 . TRBD1 TGTGCCAGCAGCTCCCTATCCCGACAGGGGGCGGGAAATGAGCAGTTCTTC CASSSLSRQGAGNEQFF
TRBJ2-5 TRBV14 once . TGTGCCAGCAGCCAAGATCGGGCGGTGGAGACCCAGTACTTC CASSQDRAVETQYF
TRBJ2-5 TRBV7-8 . . TGTGCCAGCAGCTTATGGGAGACCCAGTACTTC CASSLWETQYF
TRBJ1-1 TRBV5-8 . TRBD1 TGTGCCAGCAGCTTGGGACAGGGGCGTGAAGCTTTCTTT CASSLGQGREAFF
TRBJ2-6 TRBV6-1 . . TGTGCCAGCAGTGAAGCGCTTCGGAGGGCTGGGGCCAACGTCCTGACTTTC CASSEALRRAGANVLTF
TRBJ2-2 TRBV29-1 . . TGCAGCGCTGGGATAGGCAGCGGGGAGCTGTTTTTT CSAGIGSGELFF
TRBJ1-1 TRBV18 . TRBD1 TGTGCCAGCTCACCCCTCGGACAGGATGAAGCTTTCTTT CASSPLGQDEAFF